Listed below are T cell receptor beta chains from one sample, sequenced in a study of CXCR3-negative and CXCR3-positive naive CD8 T cells. No DNA is given; TCRdb re-called the 5' RACE reads and lists each CDR3 protein once. Its clone listing holds 40,000 to 50,000 distinct CDR3 sequences. Specimen: naive CXCR3- CD8+ T cells from blood. The source is a human donor in good health. Some clones in this sample may be carry-over from other donors' samples. CDR3s include the opening cysteine and the closing phenylalanine or tryptophan.

v_gene	j_gene	CDR3aa
TRBV29-1	TRBJ2-3	CSVPGQGQENTQYF
TRBV19	TRBJ1-1	CASSPTSNTEAFF
TRBV28	TRBJ2-7	CASSLSVAGGPLNEQYF
TRBV4-1	TRBJ2-3	CASSQGGQGPDTQYF
TRBV5-1	TRBJ2-7	CASLTRVTYEQYF
TRBV3-1	TRBJ2-2	CASSLWSGSGVGRELFF
TRBV5-1	TRBJ2-1	CASSLGGRADEQFF
TRBV12-3/TRBV12-4	TRBJ1-1	CASSPLPAGIQGFF
TRBV6-6	TRBJ2-7	CASSTLRSSPDEQYF
TRBV14	TRBJ2-5	CASSQDQYKETQYF
TRBV5-1	TRBJ2-6	CASSLGYSGANVLTF
TRBV27	TRBJ2-2	CASSSQQLAPNTGELFF
TRBV12-3/TRBV12-4	TRBJ2-5	CASSLGPYGTQYF
TRBV14	TRBJ2-1	CASSQVQGGYNEQFF
TRBV29-1	TRBJ2-3	CSVVEQGNSGF
TRBV5-8	TRBJ2-7	CASSVRPEFLSYEQYF
TRBV11-3	TRBJ2-2	CASSTRTSGGGTTGELFF
TRBV7-9	TRBJ2-2	CASSLAGPDPGELFF
TRBV30	TRBJ2-1	CAWTTGYNEQFF
TRBV9	TRBJ2-1	CASSESEASGRVEQFF
TRBV6-1	TRBJ2-7	CASSTSFYEQYF
TRBV7-6	TRBJ2-3	CASSLVSSGGTDTQYF
TRBV5-4	TRBJ2-7	CASSSRDRSYEQYF
TRBV12-3/TRBV12-4	TRBJ1-1	CASSQGQGSTEAFF
TRBV29-1	TRBJ1-2	CSVVYGWGYTF
TRBV14	TRBJ2-3	CASSREGDTQYF
TRBV5-8	TRBJ2-5	CASLPRTGKETQYF
TRBV5-8	TRBJ2-7	CASSLETEKQYF
TRBV10-3	TRBJ2-7	CAISENSGLREQYF
TRBV28	TRBJ2-3	CASSLMREGYDTQYF
TRBV29-1	TRBJ2-7	CSVEVGFGPGGEQYF
TRBV2	TRBJ2-7	CASSEIGRPGEQYF
TRBV2	TRBJ2-2	CASSDYGRPLNTGELFF
TRBV3-1	TRBJ1-1	CASSQAGGDTEAFF
TRBV15	TRBJ2-1	CATSRGVVAGYNEQFF
TRBV29-1	TRBJ1-4	CSVRQGENEKLFF
TRBV23-1	TRBJ2-7	CASSPLGGIFYEQYF
TRBV28	TRBJ2-5	CASSFGGAFETQYF
TRBV9	TRBJ1-5	CASSAGNQPQHF
TRBV30	TRBJ2-7	CAWSPGGLAYEQYF
TRBV28	TRBJ2-7	CASSSYTAGSRRYEQYF
TRBV28	TRBJ2-3	CASSPRALRPSTDTQYF
TRBV6-5	TRBJ2-1	CASSLRGNGEQFF
TRBV5-1	TRBJ2-7	CASSLHVQDSEQYF
TRBV13	TRBJ1-1	CASSLEGRGTEAFF
TRBV13	TRBJ1-5	CASSSGVQPQHF
TRBV7-9	TRBJ1-1	CASSGRMNTEAFF
TRBV29-1	TRBJ2-5	CSVEDFGQDGETQYF
TRBV7-7	TRBJ2-2	CASSPHQDRANTGELFF
TRBV7-9	TRBJ2-1	CASSAEPQGPEHNEQFF
TRBV6-1	TRBJ1-1	CASSEFQVNTEAFF